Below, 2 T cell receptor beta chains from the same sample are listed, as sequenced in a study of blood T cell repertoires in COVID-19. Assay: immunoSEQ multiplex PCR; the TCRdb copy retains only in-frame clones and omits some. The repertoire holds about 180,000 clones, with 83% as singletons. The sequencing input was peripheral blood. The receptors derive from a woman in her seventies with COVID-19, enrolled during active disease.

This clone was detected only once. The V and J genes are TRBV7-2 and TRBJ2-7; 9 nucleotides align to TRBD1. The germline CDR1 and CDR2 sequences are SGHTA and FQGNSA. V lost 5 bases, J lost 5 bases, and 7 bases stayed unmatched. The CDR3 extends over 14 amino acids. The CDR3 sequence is CASSPRTGANEQYF. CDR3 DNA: TGTGCCAGCAGCCCGAGGACAGGGGCCAACGAGCAGTACTTC.

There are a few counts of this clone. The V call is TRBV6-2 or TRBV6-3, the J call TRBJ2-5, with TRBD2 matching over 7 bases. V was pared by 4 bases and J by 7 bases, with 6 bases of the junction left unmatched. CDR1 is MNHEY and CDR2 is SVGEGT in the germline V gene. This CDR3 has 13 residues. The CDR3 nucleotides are TGTGCCAGCAGTTTTAGCTGGGGGGGGACCCAGTACTTC. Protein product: CASSFSWGGTQYF.